A selection of T cell receptor beta chains follows, all from one sample in a study of T cell responses to AZD1222 COVID-19 vaccine. Clones were read by immunoSEQ multiplex PCR, and TCRdb kept only the in-frame ones, dropping some. The sample shows some 90,000 clones, about 89% of them seen only once. The specimen comprised peripheral blood, sampled 28 days after the second AZD1222 dose. The receptors here all came from an adult who received the AZD1222 COVID-19 vaccine. The CDR3 runs from the conserved cysteine through the conserved F or W. Each record gives: J gene, D gene, V gene, clone size, CDR3 DNA, CDR3 protein. A D gene is named only where the DNA matches it firmly. Clone sizes are given selectively: once, few, many, or a class where the clone is expanded.

TRBJ2-7	TRBD2	TRBV19	few	TGTGCCAGTAGTATCCAGCGGGGACCCTACGAGCAGTACTTC	CASSIQRGPYEQYF
TRBJ1-6	.	TRBV7-8	.	TGTGCCAGCAGCTCGACAGAGAATAATTCACCCCTCCACTTT	CASSSTENNSPLHF
TRBJ2-7	.	TRBV6-1	once	TGTGCCAGCAGTGAACCTAACAGGCGATACTACGAGCAGTACTTC	CASSEPNRRYYEQYF
TRBJ1-1	.	TRBV25-1	.	TGTGCCAGCAGTCAAACATACTCAGGGGCTGAAGCTTTCTTT	CASSQTYSGAEAFF
TRBJ1-5	.	TRBV19	.	TGTGCCAGTACCCCGAGGAGGGGGGGCAATCAGCCCCAGCATTTT	CASTPRRGGNQPQHF
TRBJ2-7	.	TRBV24-1	.	TGTGCCACCAGTGATCGAGGGGGCGAGCAGTACTTC	CATSDRGGEQYF
TRBJ1-1	.	TRBV19	few	TGTGCCAGTAGTATAGAATCAGGGTCTGAAGCTTTCTTT	CASSIESGSEAFF
TRBJ1-2	TRBD1	TRBV18	.	TGTGCCAGCTCACCACAGGGGGCAAAGGGCTACACCTTC	CASSPQGAKGYTF
TRBJ1-1	.	TRBV3-1/TRBV3-2	.	TGTGCCAGCAGCCAAGGGATAGGCTCCACTGAAGCTTTCTTT	CASSQGIGSTEAFF
TRBJ2-1	TRBD1	TRBV18	.	TGTGCCAGCTCACGGGGACAGGGGCGTTACAATGAGCAGTTCTTC	CASSRGQGRYNEQFF
TRBJ2-1	.	TRBV5-4	.	TGTGCCAGCACCCCAGGCGGAGCCAGCCCGAATGAGCAGTTCTTC	CASTPGGASPNEQFF